One sample yielded the 9 T cell receptor beta chains listed below, sequenced in a study of human T cells and chemical hapten exposure. Time point: patch test 1, 2 weeks after DPC sensitization. The treatment: therapeutic diphenylcyclopropenone sensitization with weekly scalp DPC. TCRdb called the RACE reads again in MiXCR, with one record for every CDR3 protein. This sample carries about 360,000 distinct CDR3 sequences, under 9% of them seen once, and the ten largest clones take 7.5% to 9%. The material was whole blood, obtained in connection with sensitization to the hapten diphenylcyclopropenone (DPC). The receptors were sampled from a young woman with alopecia areata. Some clones in this sample may be carry-over from other donors' samples.

This sequence joins TRBV3-1 and TRBJ1-1; D not resolved. Per the germline V gene, CDR1 is LGHDT and CDR2 is YNNKEL (reference sequence). This CDR3 region has 13 residues. Trimming removed 4 bases at V and 4 bases at J, with 10 bases between. The CDR3 region is CASSPNWGTEAFF. In DNA, the CDR3 is TGTGCCAGCAGCCCTAATTGGGGCACTGAAGCTTTCTTT.

J is TRBJ1-2 and V is TRBV5-6; perhaps TRBD1 as D (5 bases). Trimming shortened V by 4 bases and J by 5 bases, and 18 bases separated the two germline ends. CDR1 is SGHDT and CDR2 is YYEEEE in the germline V gene. The CDR3 is 15 residues long. The CDR3 loop reads CASSPPAGLGYGYTF. The CDR3 DNA sequence: TGTGCCAGCAGCCCCCCGGCGGGGCTAGGGTATGGCTACACCTTC. Supplemented by reference TRBV5-6 and TRBJ1-2, the full variable domain reads DAGVTQSPTHLIKTRGQQVTLRCSPKSGHDTVSWYQQALGQGPQFIFQYYEEEERQRGNFPDRFSGHQFPNYSSELNVNALLLGDSALYLCASSPPAGLGYGYTFGSGTRLTVV.

This chain's CDR3 is CSAGRAGLRNSPLHF. The CDR3 DNA is TGCAGTGCAGGAAGAGCAGGGCTGAGAAATTCACCCCTCCACTTT. The rearrangement uses TRBV20-1 and TRBJ1-6; D may be TRBD1 (5 bases). Germline V gives CDR1 DFQATT, CDR2 SNEGSKA (reference sequence). The CDR3 is 15 residues long. V lost 6 bases, J lost 7 bases, and 19 bases lay in between.

This clonotype occurred a few times. The V gene is TRBV12-5, the J gene TRBJ1-5; D ambiguous. V lost 1 base, J lost 0 bases, and 19 bases lay in between. CDR1 and CDR2 (germline): LGHNT, FRNRAP. The CDR3 runs to 19 residues. The CDR3 DNA is TGTGCTAGTGGTTTGGGCTACCGTAAGGACCGGTATAGCAATCAGCCCCAGCATTTT. It is translated as CASGLGYRKDRYSNQPQHF. The full variable domain, in which reference TRBV12-5 and TRBJ1-5 provide the parts outside the CDR3, is DARVTQTPRHKVTEMGQEVTMRCQPILGHNTVFWYRQTMMQGLELLAYFRNRAPLDDSGMPKDRFSAEMPDATLATLKIQPSEPRDSAVYFCASGLGYRKDRYSNQPQHFGDGTRLSIL.

This clonotype was picked up a small number of times. A much larger clone differs from this one at a single base, so this may be a read error. This sequence joins TRBV12-3 or TRBV12-4 and TRBJ2-5; D not certain. The CDR3 runs to 12 residues. The CDR3, as DNA: TGTGCCAGCACCCCGGACCAAGAGTCCCAGTACTTC. This gives the protein CASTPDQESQYF.

This clonotype has a handful of counts. The chain links TRBV20-1 to TRBJ1-1; D may be TRBD1 (6 bases). The CDR3 runs to 13 residues. Germline V lookup: CDR1 DFQATT, CDR2 SNEGSKA (reference sequence). The V end was cut by 4 bases, the J end by 0 bases, with 9 bases between. CDR3 residues: CSANGQLNTEAFF. The CDR3 nucleotides are TGCAGTGCTAATGGACAGTTGAACACTGAAGCTTTCTTT.

This chain connects TRBV7-6 to TRBJ2-3; D is perhaps TRBD1 or TRBD2 (5 bases each). CDR1 is SGHVS and CDR2 is FNYEAQ in the germline V gene. The CDR3 is made up of 15 amino acids. The ends were cut back, 1 base at V and 3 bases at J, with 11 bases in the middle. The CDR3 reads CASSLGMRGTDTQYF. CDR3 bases: TGTGCCAGCAGCTTAGGAATGAGGGGTACAGATACGCAGTATTTT.

This clonotype has just a few counts. The chain is built from TRBV5-1 and TRBJ2-1; 7 nucleotides line up with TRBD1. The CDR3 extends over 15 amino acids. V shed 5 bases, J shed 9 bases, and the junction held 14 bases outside the gene matches. Germline V gives CDR1 SGHRS, CDR2 YFSETQ. Here the CDR3 reads CASSSPDRRDGEQFF. CDR3 sequence (DNA): TGCGCCAGCAGTTCGCCGGACAGGAGAGACGGTGAGCAGTTCTTC. Full variable domain (outside the CDR3, taken from reference TRBV5-1 and TRBJ2-1): KAGVTQTPRYLIKTRGQQVTLSCSPISGHRSVSWYQQTPGQGLQFLFEYFSETQRNKGNFPGRFSGRQFSNSRSEMNVSTLELGDSALYLCASSSPDRRDGEQFFGPGTRLTVL.

The V call is TRBV7-2, the J call TRBJ2-3, with 7 positions matching TRBD2. The ends lost 4 bases at V and 5 bases at J; junction bases unmatched: 12. From germline, CDR1 is SGHTA and CDR2 FQGNSA. This CDR3 comprises 16 residues. CDR3 bases: TGTGCCAGCAGCTCGAGTGGGCCACCGGGGGGAGATACGCAGTATTTT. This translates into CASSSSGPPGGDTQYF.